What follows are 12 T cell receptor beta chains derived from one specimen sequenced in a study of T cell repertoires in cytomegalovirus infection. MiXCR, run by TCRdb on the reads, gives a single entry per CDR3 protein. The sample consists of 650,000 to 850,000 distinct CDR3 sequences, roughly 28% of them appearing once. Their recognized antigens are unknown. The sample was cultured CD8+ T cells from PBMCs, taken from culture after CMV antigen stimulation. The source of these receptors is a human donor in good health (CMV status not recorded). Some clones in this sample may be carry-over from other donors' samples.

This chain links TRBV27 with TRBJ2-2, with D tentatively TRBD2 (5 bases). The CDR3 contains 16 residues. The ends were cut back, 3 bases at V and 4 bases at J, with 15 bases in the middle. CDR1 is MNHEY, CDR2 SMNVEV, per germline (reference sequence). This chain's CDR3 is CASSLSVGRATGELFF. The DNA of the CDR3 is TGTGCCAGCAGTTTGAGTGTTGGGAGAGCCACCGGGGAGCTGTTTTTT.

This clonotype was seen more than once but under ten times. The chain joins TRBV12-3 or TRBV12-4 to TRBJ1-1, with 10 bases fitting TRBD1. V was clipped by 5 bases and J by 7 bases; unmatched bases: 7. The CDR3 spans 14 residues. CDR3 protein: CASSRQGASLEAFF. CDR3 nucleotides: TGTGCCAGCAGTAGACAGGGGGCGTCCCTTGAAGCTTTCTTT.

The rearrangement links TRBV28 to TRBJ1-4; a possible D gene is TRBD1 (5 bases). This CDR3 has 15 residues. The V gene lost 7 bases and the J gene lost 8 bases, with 20 bases spanning the gap. Germline CDR1 reads MDHEN; CDR2 reads SYDVKM. The CDR3 is CASTLGAIKGEKLFF. CDR3 coding DNA: TGTGCCAGCACCCTAGGGGCAATCAAAGGGGAAAAACTGTTTTTT.

This chain joins TRBV9 and TRBJ2-1; a weak D match, TRBD1 (6 bases). Trimming removed 0 bases at V and 6 bases at J, with 13 bases between. Germline assignment: CDR1 SGDLS and CDR2 YYNGEE. The CDR3 consists of 15 residues. The CDR3 nucleotides read TGTGCCAGCAGCGTAGTTGGGGGCATTGCCAATGAGCAGTTCTTC. It translates to CASSVVGGIANEQFF.

This clonotype has at least ten counts. V gene TRBV7-8 combines with J gene TRBJ1-2; unclear D gene. Germline V CDR1 and CDR2: SGHVS, FQNEAQ. With 5 bases removed from V and 3 bases from J, the gap between germline ends came to 19 bases. This CDR3 comprises 16 residues. CDR3 sequence reads: CASSPHLISLDYGYTF. The CDR3 DNA follows: TGTGCCAGCAGCCCCCACCTGATCTCATTGGACTATGGCTACACCTTC.

The J gene is TRBJ1-1, the V gene TRBV7-9, with a possible D match to TRBD1 (6 bases). The CDR3 contains 15 residues. V was pared by 4 bases and J by 3 bases, with 15 bases between. CDR1 and CDR2 from the germline V gene are SEHNR and FQNEAQ (reference sequence). In nucleotides, the CDR3 is TGTGCCAGCAGCTCCCGGGACAAACCATACACTGAAGCTTTCTTT. Translated: CASSSRDKPYTEAFF.

This clonotype occurred a few times. The chain employs TRBV27 and TRBJ2-4, with 7 positions matching TRBD1. The junction had 10 bases not matched to a gene; V was cut back by 5 bases and J by 0 bases. This CDR3 has 17 amino acids. The germline CDR1 and CDR2 sequences are MNHEY and SMNVEV (reference sequence). CDR3: CASSPPGTALAKNIQYF. The CDR3 coding sequence is TGTGCCAGCAGTCCGCCCGGGACAGCCCTAGCCAAAAACATTCAGTACTTC.

This clonotype was recorded many times. Written as DNA, the CDR3 is TGTGCCAGCAGCTTAAGGACAGGAGAGTTCTACAATGAGCAGTTCTTC. This encodes CASSLRTGEFYNEQFF. The chain carries TRBV7-2 and TRBJ2-1, with 7 bases matching TRBD1. The CDR3 spans 16 residues. The J segment lost 3 bases and the V segment lost 2 bases, leaving 7 bases of the junction unmatched. Germline CDR1 SGHTA, CDR2 FQGNSA.

This sequence joins TRBV4-1 and TRBJ1-2, with D unresolved. The V gene lost 4 bases and the J gene lost 2 bases, with 11 bases spanning the gap. The germline V gene encodes CDR1 MGHRA and CDR2 YSYEKL. This CDR3 spans 14 amino acids. This CDR3 is CASSPQAENYGYTF. CDR3 coding DNA: TGCGCCAGCAGCCCCCAGGCGGAAAACTATGGCTACACCTTC.

V and J are TRBV27 and TRBJ1-2; D gene ambiguous. CDR1 and CDR2 (germline): MNHEY, SMNVEV (reference sequence). The CDR3 is 15 amino acids. The V and J ends lost 4 bases and 2 bases respectively, with 14 bases between them. DNA of the CDR3: TGTGCCAGCAGTTACGGCGGTGGGCGGAACTATGGCTACACCTTC. Protein product: CASSYGGGRNYGYTF.

The genes are TRBV7-9 and TRBJ1-1, with D possibly being TRBD1 (5 bases). CDR3 length equals 13 residues. V dropped 5 bases and J dropped 6 bases, with 13 bases sitting between them. Germline V gene data show CDR1 as SEHNR and CDR2 as FQNEAQ (reference sequence). The CDR3 reads CASSTSGFAEAFF. The CDR3, as DNA: TGTGCCAGCAGCACCTCAGGGTTCGCTGAAGCTTTCTTT.

The V call is TRBV4-1, the J call TRBJ2-7, with D tentatively TRBD2 (5 bases). V dropped 0 bases and J dropped 7 bases, with 19 bases sitting between them. CDR3 length equals 16 residues. The germline V gene encodes CDR1 MGHRA and CDR2 YSYEKL. The CDR3 DNA follows: TGCGCCAGCAGCCAAGATAAGGTGGAGACTATTGGGGAGCAGTACGTC. Amino acids: CASSQDKVETIGEQYV.